This TCR beta chain was obtained from a study of patients and donors after allogeneic stem cell transplantation. One entry per CDR3 protein results from TCRdb running MiXCR on the RT-PCR reads. The sample comprises some 150,000 distinct CDR3 sequences, 30% to 45% of which are singletons, and around 50% rests with the top ten. Germline loops: CDR1 DFQATT, CDR2 SNEGSKA (reference sequence). V lost 6 bases and J lost 2; bases outside the gene matches: 4. The CDR3 is 13 amino acids. This receptor was obtained from a human donor who was either an allogeneic HSCT recipient or a stem cell or donor lymphocyte infusion donor (not recorded which). It is not recorded whose cells these are; they may come from a transplant donor. The specimen was blood, either unsorted or a sorted T cell fraction (not recorded which). The chain combines TRBV20-1 with TRBJ2-7; TRBD2 agrees at 10 bases. The CDR3 region is CSATSGGAYEQYF. In nucleotides, the CDR3 is TGCAGTGCCACCAGCGGGGGGGCCTACGAGCAGTACTTC.